A single sample is the source of the 30 T cell receptor beta chains below, sequenced in a study of blood T cell repertoires in COVID-19. Profiled with immunoSEQ multiplex PCR; TCRdb holds only in-frame clones, not every one. The data contain about 100,000 clones, about 80% of them singletons. The source material was peripheral blood. The receptors come from a man in his 70s with active or convalescent COVID-19.

The chain has TRBV28 and TRBJ1-5, with D uncertain. Germline V gives CDR1 MDHEN, CDR2 SYDVKM. The CDR3 extends over 14 amino acids. Between the trimmed V and J ends, which lost 5 bases and 8 bases, there was a span of 16 bases. Written as DNA, the CDR3 is TGTGCCAGCAGTCCACTCCCCCGTCCCAAGCCCCAGCATTTT. Translated: CASSPLPRPKPQHF.

J is TRBJ1-1 and V is TRBV6-5; D not certain. The CDR3 is 13 residues long. V was pared by 2 bases and J by 1 base, with 5 bases between. Germline lookup yields CDR1 MNHEY and CDR2 SVGAGI. In DNA, the CDR3 is TGTGCCAGCAGTTACCGGGGGAACACTGAAGCTTTCTTT. Protein sequence: CASSYRGNTEAFF.

The rearrangement uses TRBV3-1 (or the pseudogene TRBV3-2) and TRBJ1-6; TRBD1 is a possible D gene (5 bases). The CDR3 length is 15 residues. Trimming shortened V by 0 bases and J by 7 bases, and 10 bases separated the two germline ends. CDR1 and CDR2 from the germline V gene are LGHDT and YNNKEL (reference sequence). The CDR3 coding sequence is TGTGCCAGCAGCCAAGAGAGCAGGGTAAATTCACCCCTCCACTTT. It specifies CASSQESRVNSPLHF.

This clone showed up just a few times. The chain couples TRBV6-2 or TRBV6-3 to TRBJ1-5; D is possibly TRBD1 (5 bases). The germline gives CDR1 MNHEY, CDR2 SVGEGT. The CDR3 length is 17 residues. V dropped 5 bases and J dropped 2 bases, with 19 bases sitting between them. The CDR3 sequence is CASSRSTATLGNQPQHF. The CDR3 nucleotides read TGTGCCAGCAGTCGCTCGACAGCCACTCTGGGCAATCAGCCCCAGCATTTT.

The chain has TRBV7-8 and TRBJ2-7; D gene uncertain. This CDR3 has 15 residues. The germline CDR1 and CDR2 sequences are SGHVS and FQNEAQ. V was pared by 1 base and J by 0 bases, with 10 bases between. CDR3 nucleotide sequence: TGTGCCAGCAGCTTAGGAACAGTTAACTCCTACGAGCAGTACTTC. Its protein product is CASSLGTVNSYEQYF.

This CDR3 reads CASRNGQDQPQHF. In nucleotides, the CDR3 is TGTGCCAGCAGAAACGGACAGGATCAGCCCCAGCATTTT. This chain joins TRBV6-5 and TRBJ1-5, with 7 bases fitting TRBD1. Germline V CDR1 and CDR2: MNHEY, SVGAGI. The length of the CDR3 is 13 residues. With V trimmed by 6 bases and J by 5 bases, 4 bases remained unmatched.

This clone has just a few counts. The rearrangement uses TRBV3-1 (or the pseudogene TRBV3-2) and TRBJ2-2; D possibly corresponds to TRBD2 (5 bases). The CDR3 extends over 17 amino acids. Trimming took off 4 bases at V and 6 bases at J, with 21 bases between the two ends. The germline V gene encodes CDR1 LGHDT and CDR2 YNNKEL (reference sequence). The CDR3 loop reads CASSLRRFQNSPGELFF. CDR3 DNA: TGTGCCAGCAGCCTGAGGAGGTTCCAGAATTCTCCCGGGGAGCTGTTTTTT.

The chain is built from TRBV6-1 and TRBJ2-7, with TRBD1 matching over 7 bases. The J segment lost 3 bases and the V segment lost 3 bases, leaving 5 bases of the junction unmatched. The CDR3 is 14 residues long. From germline, CDR1 is MNHNS and CDR2 SASEGT. This CDR3 reads CASSDEGAGYEQYF. Written as DNA, the CDR3 is TGTGCCAGCAGTGACGAGGGGGCGGGCTACGAGCAGTACTTC.

This clone showed up just once. CDR3 DNA sequence: TGTGCCACCAGGAGAGGGGGCACCGGGGAGCTGTTTTTT. As protein: CATRRGGTGELFF. The rearrangement uses TRBV24-1 and TRBJ2-2, with D possibly being TRBD1 (6 bases). Trimming cost V 7 bases and J 4 bases, with 9 bases left between them. The CDR3 spans 13 residues. Germline V gene data show CDR1 as KGHDR and CDR2 as SFDVKD.

The count of this clone is one. The chain employs TRBV5-5 and TRBJ2-3; 8 positions match TRBD2. The CDR3 has 14 residues. V lost 7 bases, J lost 0 bases, and 4 bases stayed unmatched. Looked up from germline, CDR1 is SGHKS and CDR2 is YYEKEE (reference sequence). The CDR3 loop is CASFTSGSTDTQYF. CDR3 coding DNA: TGTGCCAGCTTCACTAGCGGTAGCACAGATACGCAGTATTTT.

This clone has just a few counts. The chain is built from TRBV15 and TRBJ2-5; D ambiguous. V lost 0 bases and J 0 bases, leaving 5 bases between the germline ends. The CDR3 runs to 14 residues. Germline CDR1 LNHNV, CDR2 YYDKDF (reference sequence). CDR3 sequence: CATSRENNQETQYF. Here the CDR3 DNA reads TGTGCCACCAGCAGAGAGAACAACCAAGAGACCCAGTACTTC.

V is TRBV6-2 or TRBV6-3 and J is TRBJ2-1, with 14 bases identical to TRBD2. This CDR3 has 15 amino acids. Germline CDR1 MNHEY, CDR2 SVGEGT. The trim removed 0 bases at V and 8 bases at J, leaving 0 bases unmatched. Here the CDR3 DNA reads TGTGCCAGCAGTTACTCGGGACTAGCGGGGGATGAGCAGTTCTTC. The encoded protein is CASSYSGLAGDEQFF.

This clone turned up a few times. This CDR3 is CASSPRQGVTGELFF. CDR3 nucleotide sequence: TGTGCCAGCTCACCTCGACAGGGGGTCACCGGGGAGCTGTTTTTT. The rearrangement uses TRBV18 and TRBJ2-2, with TRBD1 matching over 9 bases. Per the germline V gene, CDR1 is KGHSH and CDR2 is LQKENI. The V gene end was trimmed by 3 bases and the J gene end by 4 bases; junction bases not matched to a gene: 3. The CDR3 totals 15 residues.

The rearrangement links TRBV7-9 to TRBJ2-7; D may be TRBD1 (5 bases). The CDR3 loop spans 13 amino acids. The germline gives CDR1 SEHNR, CDR2 FQNEAQ (reference sequence). Trimming took 0 bases from V and 4 from J, leaving 7 bases between them. The CDR3 here is CASSLAHRYEQYF. The CDR3 nucleotides are TGTGCCAGCAGCTTAGCGCACAGGTACGAGCAGTACTTC.

The rearrangement joins TRBV6-1 to TRBJ1-3; a weak D match, TRBD1 (5 bases). Trimming pared 2 bases from V and 2 bases from J, leaving 13 bases between. Per the germline V gene, CDR1 is MNHNS and CDR2 is SASEGT. The CDR3 consists of 16 residues. Written as DNA, the CDR3 is TGTGCCAGCAGTGAATTTCGGGGGAGGCCTGGAAACACCATATATTTT. This sequence encodes CASSEFRGRPGNTIYF.

The chain carries TRBV4-3 and TRBJ2-6, with 9 bases aligning to TRBD1. The CDR3 extends over 17 amino acids. V gave up 3 bases and J gave up 0 bases; unmatched junction bases: 3. CDR1 and CDR2 (germline): LGHNA, YSLEER. The CDR3 is CASSHGTGSSGANVLTF. For the CDR3, the DNA is TGCGCCAGCAGCCACGGGACAGGGAGCTCTGGGGCCAACGTCCTGACTTTC.

In this sample, this clone turned up once. The CDR3, as DNA: TGTGCCAGCAGTTTACGGGGGGAACCTGGAAACACCATATATTTT. It encodes CASSLRGEPGNTIYF. V gene TRBV27 combines with J gene TRBJ1-3, with D maybe TRBD1 (5 bases). CDR1 and CDR2 (germline): MNHEY, SMNVEV (reference sequence). The length of the CDR3 is 15 residues. V was trimmed by 2 bases and J by 2 bases, leaving 10 bases between them.

This chain uses TRBV19 with TRBJ2-2; 7 bases are a match to TRBD1. Germline V gives CDR1 LNHDA, CDR2 SQIVND (reference sequence). V gave up 0 bases and J gave up 6 bases; unmatched junction bases: 4. The CDR3 is made up of 15 amino acids. CDR3 nucleotide sequence: TGTGCCAGTAGTATAGATTCGACAGGGTCCGGGGAGCTGTTTTTT. It yields the protein CASSIDSTGSGELFF.

The J gene is TRBJ1-5, the V gene TRBV2, with a tentative D call TRBD1 (6 bases). V lost 5 bases to trimming and J lost 2 bases, with 13 bases between them. This CDR3 is 15 amino acids long. The germline CDR1 and CDR2 sequences are SNHLY and FYNNEI. The CDR3 here is CASSSQGPRNQPQHF. DNA of the CDR3: TGTGCCAGCAGTTCACAGGGCCCACGCAATCAGCCCCAGCATTTT.

The chain recombines TRBV5-5 with TRBJ1-5; 7 nucleotides agree with TRBD1. Trimming at V came to 5 bases and at J to 3 bases, leaving 5 bases not matched to a gene. Germline CDR1 SGHKS, CDR2 YYEKEE (reference sequence). The CDR3 covers 14 residues. The CDR3 DNA is TGTGCCAGCAGTGGGGACAGCTCCAATCAGCCCCAGCATTTT. Translation: CASSGDSSNQPQHF.

The genes are TRBV6-5 and TRBJ1-2; maybe TRBD1 (5 bases). Germline lookup yields CDR1 MNHEY and CDR2 SVGAGI. V was pared by 6 bases and J by 2 bases, with 16 bases between. CDR3 length equals 15 residues. The DNA for the CDR3 is TGTGCCAGCAGCCTAGACCCCAAGGGGAACTATGGCTACACCTTC. Protein product: CASSLDPKGNYGYTF.

This chain joins TRBV6-5 and TRBJ1-1; D remains ambiguous. Germline V gives CDR1 MNHEY, CDR2 SVGAGI. The CDR3 contains 14 residues. Trimming took 1 base from V and 0 from J, leaving 6 bases between them. CDR3 protein: CASSYLQMNTEAFF. The CDR3 DNA reads as TGTGCCAGCAGTTACTTACAGATGAACACTGAAGCTTTCTTT.

The gene calls are TRBV4-3 and TRBJ2-3; TRBD1 matches at 7 bases. Germline V CDR1 and CDR2: LGHNA, YSLEER. With 0 bases clipped from V and 3 bases from J, the junction kept 6 bases outside the gene matches. There are 16 residues in the CDR3. The CDR3 spells CASSQESHRGTDTQYF. The DNA of the CDR3 is TGCGCCAGCAGCCAAGAATCGCACAGGGGAACAGATACGCAGTATTTT.

The chain links TRBV6-6 to TRBJ2-7; TRBD2 is a possible D gene (5 bases). The length of the CDR3 is 14 residues. Per germline, CDR1 MNHNY and CDR2 SVGAGI (reference sequence). V was shortened by 0 bases and J by 4 bases, with 10 bases between the two germline ends. CDR3 sequence reads: CASSYSYGVYEQYF. In DNA form, the CDR3 reads TGTGCCAGCAGTTACTCTTACGGGGTTTACGAGCAGTACTTC.

V usage is TRBV19 and J usage is TRBJ1-3; D ambiguous. The CDR3 contains 12 residues. The germline gives CDR1 LNHDA, CDR2 SQIVND (reference sequence). The V gene lost 6 bases and the J gene lost 2 bases, with 5 bases spanning the gap. CDR3 in amino acids: CASSPTGNTIYF. The CDR3 DNA follows: TGTGCCAGTAGCCCAACTGGAAACACCATATATTTT.

The chain combines TRBV2 with TRBJ2-7; D not certain. Germline V gene sequence: CDR1 SNHLY, CDR2 FYNNEI. The CDR3 contains 12 residues. V shed 8 bases and J shed 3 bases, with 11 bases lying between them. The DNA of the CDR3 is TGTGCCAGCCGCCGGGTAAACTACGAGCAGTACTTC. It encodes CASRRVNYEQYF. The full variable domain, in which reference TRBV2 and TRBJ2-7 provide the parts outside the CDR3, is EPEVTQTPSHQVTQMGQEVILRCVPISNHLYFYWYRQILGQKVEFLVSFYNNEISEKSEIFDDQFSVERPDGSNFTLKIRSTKLEDSAMYFCASRRVNYEQYFGPGTRLTVT.

The CDR3 is CASSLGQEASPLHF. CDR3 sequence (DNA): TGCGCCAGCAGCCTAGGACAGGAAGCCTCACCCCTCCACTTT. The chain couples TRBV5-1 to TRBJ1-6; TRBD1 aligns across 7 bases. This CDR3 has 14 residues. Germline V gene lookup returns CDR1 SGHRS and CDR2 YFSETQ. J was trimmed by 10 bases and V by 4 bases; bases with no gene match: 8.

This clone was seen just once. The rearrangement uses TRBV27 and TRBJ2-7; possibly TRBD1 for D (6 bases). V shed 6 bases and J shed 4 bases, with 10 bases lying between them. Per germline, CDR1 MNHEY and CDR2 SMNVEV (reference sequence). The CDR3 covers 12 residues. The DNA for the CDR3 is TGTGCCAGCAGAGGCAGGGGTTACGAGCAGTACTTC. Translated: CASRGRGYEQYF.

V usage is TRBV19 and J usage is TRBJ2-7; 11 bases line up with TRBD2. J gave up 6 bases and V 6 bases, and 4 bases lay outside the gene matches. The CDR3 sequence is 13 residues long. In germline, CDR1 is LNHDA, CDR2 SQIVND (reference sequence). CDR3 loop: CASRSGLAAEQYF. The CDR3 nucleotides read TGTGCCAGTAGATCGGGACTAGCGGCCGAGCAGTACTTC.

The chain's CDR3 is CASRISGDRGYTF. For the CDR3, the DNA is TGTGCCAGCAGGATTTCGGGAGACCGGGGCTACACCTTC. This chain joins TRBV12-3 or TRBV12-4 and TRBJ1-2; D gene ambiguous. V was shortened by 6 bases and J by 8 bases, with 16 bases between the two germline ends. The CDR3 runs to 13 residues.